One and the same sample provided the 4 T cell receptor beta chains below, sequenced in a study of T cells after yellow fever vaccination. TCRdb fed the 5' RACE reads into MiXCR, producing one record per CDR3 protein. The sample lists some 550,000 distinct CDR3 sequences, 15% to 20% seen once, with 14% in the top ten. The sequencing here drew on PBMCs, taken 15 days after the yellow fever booster vaccination. These receptors all stem from a man younger than 45 who received the YFV17D yellow fever vaccine.

This rearrangement joins TRBV7-2 to TRBJ2-5; TRBD1 matches 9 bases. Looked up from germline, CDR1 is SGHTA and CDR2 is FQGNSA. The ends lost 1 base at V and 4 bases at J; junction bases unmatched: 7. CDR3 size: 16 residues. CDR3 DNA: TGTGCCAGCAGCTTAGGTGACAGGGGGTCGTCAGAGACCCAGTACTTC. It specifies CASSLGDRGSSETQYF.

V and J are TRBV20-1 and TRBJ1-2, with 9 bases lining up with TRBD1. CDR1 is DFQATT and CDR2 is SNEGSKA in the germline V gene (reference sequence). The CDR3 consists of 14 residues. The V and J ends lost 4 bases and 6 bases, in that order; junction bases with no gene match: 9. The CDR3 DNA is TGCAGTGCTACAAGACAGGGGGAAGGAGATGGCTACACCTTC. As protein: CSATRQGEGDGYTF.

J is TRBJ1-2 and V is TRBV7-9; D perhaps matches TRBD1 (5 bases). Between the trimmed V and J ends, which lost 0 bases and 4 bases, there was a span of 9 bases. The germline V gene has CDR1 SEHNR and CDR2 FQNEAQ (reference sequence). There are 14 residues in the CDR3. CDR3 sequence: CASSLAGGAYGYTF. DNA of the CDR3: TGTGCCAGCAGCTTAGCGGGGGGAGCCTATGGCTACACCTTC.

The chain carries TRBV10-3 and TRBJ1-2, with a weak D call TRBD1 (6 bases). Trimming pared 7 bases from V and 3 bases from J, leaving 18 bases between. Germline CDR1 and CDR2: ENHRY and SYGVKD. The CDR3 has 15 residues. For the CDR3, the DNA is TGTGCCATCACCCAGGACAGTCCCAATTACTATGGCTACACCTTC. This gives the protein CAITQDSPNYYGYTF.